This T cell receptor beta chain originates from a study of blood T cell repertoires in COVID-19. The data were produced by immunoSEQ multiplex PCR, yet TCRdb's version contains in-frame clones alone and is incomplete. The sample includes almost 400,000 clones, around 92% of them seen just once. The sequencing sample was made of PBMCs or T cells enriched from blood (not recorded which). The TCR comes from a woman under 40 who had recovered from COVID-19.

CDR3 DNA: TGTGCAAGTCGCTTTCCTGACAGGTGGCCCAGATTGAACACTGAAGCTTTCTTT. As protein: CASRFPDRWPRLNTEAFF. The chain joins TRBV12-2 to TRBJ1-1; no DNA check was done on the table's D call, TRBD1. TRBV12-2 is assigned pseudogene status. The CDR3 is made up of 18 amino acids.